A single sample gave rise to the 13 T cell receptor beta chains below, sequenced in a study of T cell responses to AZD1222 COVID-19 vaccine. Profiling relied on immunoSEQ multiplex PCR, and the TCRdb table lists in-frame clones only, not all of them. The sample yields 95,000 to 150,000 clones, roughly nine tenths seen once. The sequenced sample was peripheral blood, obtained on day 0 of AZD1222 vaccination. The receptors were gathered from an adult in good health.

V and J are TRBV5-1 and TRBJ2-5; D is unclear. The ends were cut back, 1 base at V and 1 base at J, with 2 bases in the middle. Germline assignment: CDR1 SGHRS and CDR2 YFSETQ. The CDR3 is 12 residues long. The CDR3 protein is CASSLIQETQYF. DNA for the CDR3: TGCGCCAGCAGCTTGATCCAAGAGACCCAGTACTTC.

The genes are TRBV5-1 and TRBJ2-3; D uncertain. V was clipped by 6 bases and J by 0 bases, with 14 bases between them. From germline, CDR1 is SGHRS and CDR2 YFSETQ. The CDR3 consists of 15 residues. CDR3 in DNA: TGCGCCAGCACCGCCGGCCCCTCTAGCACAGATACGCAGTATTTT. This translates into CASTAGPSSTDTQYF. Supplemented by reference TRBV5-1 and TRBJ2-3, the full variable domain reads KAGVTQTPRYLIKTRGQQVTLSCSPISGHRSVSWYQQTPGQGLQFLFEYFSETQRNKGNFPGRFSGRQFSNSRSEMNVSTLELGDSALYLCASTAGPSSTDTQYFGPGTRLTVL.

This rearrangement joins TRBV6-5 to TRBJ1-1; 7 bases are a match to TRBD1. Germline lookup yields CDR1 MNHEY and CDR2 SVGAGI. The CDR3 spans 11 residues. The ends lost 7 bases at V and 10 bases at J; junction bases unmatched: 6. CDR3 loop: CASIDRVRAFF. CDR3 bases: TGTGCCAGCATCGACAGGGTGAGAGCTTTCTTT.

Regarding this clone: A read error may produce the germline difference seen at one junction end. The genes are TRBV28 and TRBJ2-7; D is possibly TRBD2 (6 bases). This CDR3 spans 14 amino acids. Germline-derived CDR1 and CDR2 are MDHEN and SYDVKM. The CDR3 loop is CASSPTRDSHEQYF. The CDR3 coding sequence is TGTGCCAGCAGCCCCACCAGGGACTCCCACGAGCAGTACTTC.

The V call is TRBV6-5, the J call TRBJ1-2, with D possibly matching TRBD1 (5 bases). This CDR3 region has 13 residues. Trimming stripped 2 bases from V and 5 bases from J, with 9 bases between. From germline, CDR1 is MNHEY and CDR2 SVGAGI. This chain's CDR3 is CASSYRDSYGYTF. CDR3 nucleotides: TGTGCCAGCAGTTACAGGGACTCTTATGGCTACACCTTC.

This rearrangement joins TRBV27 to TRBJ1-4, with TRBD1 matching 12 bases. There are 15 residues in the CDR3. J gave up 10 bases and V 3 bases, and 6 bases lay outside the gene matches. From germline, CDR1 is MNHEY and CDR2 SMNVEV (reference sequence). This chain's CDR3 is CASSFFGTGGGKLFF. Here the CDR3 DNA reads TGTGCCAGCAGTTTTTTCGGGACAGGGGGCGGAAAACTGTTTTTT.

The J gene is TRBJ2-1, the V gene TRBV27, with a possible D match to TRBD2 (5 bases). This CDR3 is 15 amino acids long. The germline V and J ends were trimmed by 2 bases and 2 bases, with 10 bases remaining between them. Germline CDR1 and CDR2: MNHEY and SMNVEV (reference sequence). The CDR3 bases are TGTGCCAGCAGTTTAGGGCGGGTCACCTACAATGAGCAGTTCTTC. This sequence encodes CASSLGRVTYNEQFF.

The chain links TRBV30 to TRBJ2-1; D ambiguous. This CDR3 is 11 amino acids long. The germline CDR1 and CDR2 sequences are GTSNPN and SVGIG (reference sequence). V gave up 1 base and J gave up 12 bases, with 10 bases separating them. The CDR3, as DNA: TGTGCCTGGAGTGCCGTTGAAGGGCAGTTCTTC. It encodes CAWSAVEGQFF.

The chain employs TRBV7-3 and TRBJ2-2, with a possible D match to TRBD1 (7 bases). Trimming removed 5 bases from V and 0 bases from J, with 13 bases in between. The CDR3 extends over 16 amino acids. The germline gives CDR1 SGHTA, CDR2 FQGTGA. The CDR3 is CASSLQGGANTGELFF. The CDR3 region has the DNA TGTGCCAGCAGCCTCCAGGGGGGCGCGAACACCGGGGAGCTGTTTTTT.

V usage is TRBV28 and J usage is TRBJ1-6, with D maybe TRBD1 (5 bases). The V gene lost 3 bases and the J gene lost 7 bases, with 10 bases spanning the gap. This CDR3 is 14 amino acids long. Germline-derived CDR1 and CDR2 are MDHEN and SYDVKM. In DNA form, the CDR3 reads TGTGCCAGCAGTTTCGGCAGGGTAAATTCACCCCTCCACTTT. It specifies CASSFGRVNSPLHF. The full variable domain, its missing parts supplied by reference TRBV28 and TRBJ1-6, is DVKVTQSSRYLVKRTGEKVFLECVQDMDHENMFWYRQDPGLGLRLIYFSYDVKMKEKGDIPEGYSVSREKKERFSLILESASTNQTSMYLCASSFGRVNSPLHFGNGTRLTVT.

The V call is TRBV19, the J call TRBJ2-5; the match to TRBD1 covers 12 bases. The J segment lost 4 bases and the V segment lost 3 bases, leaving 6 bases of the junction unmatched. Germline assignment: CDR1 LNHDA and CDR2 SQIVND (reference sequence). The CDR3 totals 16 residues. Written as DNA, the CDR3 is TGTGCCAGTAGTATCGGGGACAGGGGGCGGGGAGAGACCCAGTACTTC. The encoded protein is CASSIGDRGRGETQYF. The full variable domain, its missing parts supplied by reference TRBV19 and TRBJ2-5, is DGGITQSPKYLFRKEGQNVTLSCEQNLNHDAMYWYRQDPGQGLRLIYYSQIVNDFQKGDIAEGYSVSREKKESFPLTVTSAQKNPTAFYLCASSIGDRGRGETQYFGPGTRLLVL.

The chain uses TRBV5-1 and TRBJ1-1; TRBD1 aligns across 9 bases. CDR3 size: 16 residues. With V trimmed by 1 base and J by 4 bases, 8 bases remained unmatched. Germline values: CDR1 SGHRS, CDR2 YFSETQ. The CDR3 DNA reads TGCGCCAGCAGCTTGCCCGGGACAGGGAGGGCCACTGAAGCTTTCTTT. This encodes CASSLPGTGRATEAFF.

CDR3 protein: CASRGGHGYEQYF. The CDR3 bases are TGTGCCAGCAGGGGGGGGCATGGTTACGAGCAGTACTTC. This rearrangement joins TRBV28 to TRBJ2-7; D might be TRBD2 (7 bases). Germline-derived CDR1 and CDR2 are MDHEN and SYDVKM. The CDR3 has 13 residues. The V and J ends lost 6 bases and 4 bases respectively, with 13 bases between them.